Each of the 5 T cell receptor beta chains below was sequenced from the same sample in a study of technical replicates of blood from several donors. Using immunoSEQ multiplex PCR, the repertoire was profiled, and TCRdb retains in-frame clones only, with some absent. The sample consists of tens of thousands of clones, 89% of them appearing once. The sequencing input was T cells isolated from PBMCs. The receptors come from a human donor in good health.

The chain employs TRBV10-3 and TRBJ2-1, with D possibly being TRBD2 (5 bases). Germline-derived CDR1 and CDR2 are ENHRY and SYGVKD. The V end lost 7 bases, the J end lost 0 bases, and 10 bases lay between the germline ends. There are 14 residues in the CDR3. DNA for the CDR3: TGTGCCATCAACGGGAAGGCCTCCTACAATGAGCAGTTCTTC. Translated: CAINGKASYNEQFF.

CDR3 sequence reads: CASSEGRGSEQYF. The CDR3 bases are TGTGCCAGCAGTGAAGGTAGGGGGAGCGAGCAGTACTTC. This chain connects TRBV6-1 to TRBJ2-7; D might be TRBD1 (6 bases). This CDR3 spans 13 amino acids. Germline assignment: CDR1 MNHNS and CDR2 SASEGT. V was shortened by 1 base and J by 6 bases, with 10 bases between the two germline ends.

The V gene is TRBV6-1, the J gene TRBJ1-2; 8 bases are a match to TRBD1. V was pared by 6 bases and J by 5 bases, with 8 bases of the junction left unmatched. The germline gives CDR1 MNHNS, CDR2 SASEGT. The CDR3 contains 14 residues. The CDR3 is CASSPRGPPYGYTF. CDR3 nucleotide sequence: TGTGCCAGCAGCCCCAGGGGGCCACCTTATGGCTACACCTTC.

This chain joins TRBV27 and TRBJ2-5; perhaps TRBD2 as D (5 bases). The germline V gene encodes CDR1 MNHEY and CDR2 SMNVEV (reference sequence). V shed 4 bases and J shed 7 bases, with 13 bases lying between them. The CDR3 extends over 13 amino acids. CDR3 sequence (DNA): TGTGCCAGCAGTTCGGACTTATTGGGGACCCAGTACTTC. This encodes CASSSDLLGTQYF.

The CDR3: CASRRSGSITGELFF. In nucleotides, the CDR3 is TGTGCCAGCAGACGTAGCGGGAGTATTACCGGGGAGCTGTTTTTT. This chain joins TRBV28 and TRBJ2-2; 9 bases map to TRBD2. The length of the CDR3 is 15 residues. Germline values: CDR1 MDHEN, CDR2 SYDVKM. With 6 bases clipped from V and 5 bases from J, the junction kept 7 bases outside the gene matches.